The rows below give T cell receptor beta chains drawn from one sample of a study of blood T cell repertoires in COVID-19. The data were produced by immunoSEQ multiplex PCR, yet TCRdb's version contains in-frame clones alone and is incomplete. The sample holds some 240,000 clones, 65% to 85% seen once. The sample consisted of peripheral blood. Every receptor here comes from a human donor in a cohort sampled during active COVID-19. Each CDR3 is given without its conserved first and last residue.

j_call,v_call,cdr3_length,cdr3_aa
TRBJ2-3,TRBV7-3,14,ASSPSRQGVADTQY
TRBJ1-1,TRBV2,12,ASTPQGARTEAF
TRBJ1-5,TRBV27,12,ASKPGSSNQPQH
TRBJ2-6,TRBV19,16,ASHRVLGSKSGANVLT
TRBJ2-7,TRBV28,12,ASSRTGDSNEQY
TRBJ1-4,TRBV4-2,14,ASSRGRGNLNEKLF
TRBJ1-1,TRBV19,13,ASTLGGYLNTEAF
TRBJ2-1,TRBV5-1,16,ASSAGTSGGTSYNEQF
TRBJ2-1,TRBV7-9,11,ASSLAGGNEQF
TRBJ1-3,TRBV18,13,ASSLVEGSGNTIY
TRBJ1-4,TRBV30,12,ACPARTGKEKLF
TRBJ1-3,TRBV6-5,14,ASSYGLGSSGNTIY
TRBJ2-7,TRBV27,14,ASSFVRTSGPYEQY
TRBJ2-3,TRBV5-4,12,ASTEGRAEDTQY